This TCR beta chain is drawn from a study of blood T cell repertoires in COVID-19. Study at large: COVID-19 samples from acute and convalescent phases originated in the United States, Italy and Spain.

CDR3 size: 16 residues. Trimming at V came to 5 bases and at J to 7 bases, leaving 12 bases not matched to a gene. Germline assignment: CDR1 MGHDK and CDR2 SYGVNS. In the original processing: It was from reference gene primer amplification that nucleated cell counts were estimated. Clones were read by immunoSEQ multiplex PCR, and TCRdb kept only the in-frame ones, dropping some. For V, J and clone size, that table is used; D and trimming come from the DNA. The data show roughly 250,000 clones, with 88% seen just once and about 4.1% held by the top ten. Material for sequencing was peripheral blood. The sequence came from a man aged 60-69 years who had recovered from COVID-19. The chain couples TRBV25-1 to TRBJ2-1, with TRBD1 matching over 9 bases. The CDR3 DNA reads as TGTGCCAGCAGTATACGCTCCGGGACAGGGACGAATGAGCAGTTCTTC. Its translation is CASSIRSGTGTNEQFF.